What follows describes a single T cell receptor beta chain. This clonotype was recorded a few times. Its antigen is currently not known. The input lacks base qualities; no much larger clone sits a single base away. The sample's time point, from its label and the paper: patch test 1, 2 weeks after DPC sensitization. According to the study, the label for this sample's treatment or condition signals: therapeutic diphenylcyclopropenone sensitization with weekly scalp DPC. At every patch-test visit, the blood draw took place before the patch test was put on. Patients were eligible if aged 18 to 70, diagnosed with alopecia and judged suitable for DPC therapy, and pregnant patients were excluded. Total RNA was extracted from unfractionated whole blood collected in Tempus Blood RNA tubes. As encoded in the germline V gene, CDR1 is SGHDN while CDR2 is FVKESK. From the cysteine up to the phenylalanine, the CDR3 has a length of 14 residues. Just the 42-base CDR3 DNA is kept, in frame starting at base 1. Germline trimming: 3 bases from V, 4 bases from J; junction bases outside gene matches: 2.

The sample belongs to a study of human T cells and chemical hapten exposure (dated by TCRdb to the early 2020s). The study in broad terms: For sensitization, 2% DPC in acetone was applied to a 2 cm by 2 cm area of upper inner arm skin. Throughout the approximately 24-week study period, patients were also given weekly therapeutic DPC doses on the scalp. Patch testing was performed on the upper back with Finn chambers containing 0.01% DPC, and the patch tests were scored after 6 days according to International Contact Dermatitis Research Group standards. Alopecia areata with under or over 50% scalp involvement, alopecia totalis and alopecia universalis were represented in the patient cohort, which was mostly female. Libraries were combined into a pool for sequencing, and differences in TCR yield between samples came mainly from small differences in library volumes within the pool. Peripheral blood TCR repertoire changes were tracked in vivo in alopecia patients during primary and secondary sensitization to the hapten diphenylcyclopropenone (DPC). Blood samples were taken from patients before sensitization (week 0) and at 2, 6 and about 24 weeks after DPC sensitization. Around 30 alopecia patients provided blood for TCR sequencing at one to four time points (pre-sensitization, 2, 6 and 24 weeks). Overall study outcomes, separate from this receptor: Alopecia, a presumed autoimmune disease, was present in all patients, so the immune response of the patients might differ from that of healthy individuals. Significantly more large CDR3 similarity clusters were formed by expanded TCRs than by pre-sensitization or healthy control sets, consistent with antigen-driven responses. No change with DPC sensitization was found in the number of TCRs above 1 in 1000 frequency, and no evidence of global repertoire structure alterations was found. Patch test score correlated positively with the number of PT1 expanded TCRs, reaching significance at thresholds 8, 16 and 32 but not at 4. After repeated subsampling, the strength of the expansion versus patch-test correlation and the threshold at which it became significant changed.

The method was RACE. Data came from a NextSeq 500. During library preparation, unique molecular identifiers were attached to individual cDNA molecules so that TCRs could be counted quantitatively and reproducibly. Each blood RNA sample was used to sequence both TCR alpha and TCR beta chains. Per the authors' processing: A median of around 96,000 TCRs per sample was observed, with a range of about 20,000 to 700,000. V, J and CDR3 annotation of the TCR reads was carried out using the Decombinator software suite. Every sample was subsampled to the same number of TCRs (28,000) for the PS versus PT1 abundance plots. TCRs were defined as expanded if absent before sensitization and observed at least eight times at the 2-week time point. TCRdb redid the processing of the public reads, applying fastp at Q25 and MiXCR, and retained in-frame beta chains. Duplicate CDR3 protein sequences are folded into a single record with the most common DNA and genes. Here the V and J calls rest on TCRdb's processing, not on the authors' analysis. Here the sample has approximately 79,000 distinct CDR3 sequences; around 10% occur a single time. About 1.4% of the sample belongs to the ten largest clones.

Recombination joined TRBV14 with TRBJ2-5; a stretch of 10 junction bases matches TRBD2. This specimen consisted of whole blood, obtained in connection with sensitization to the hapten diphenylcyclopropenone (DPC). The source of this sequence is a woman aged 50 to 65 with alopecia areata. Some clones in this sample may be carry-over from other donors' samples. The base sequence is TGTGCCAGCAGCCACATAGCGGGAGGAGAGACCCAGTACTTC. This encodes CASSHIAGGETQYF.